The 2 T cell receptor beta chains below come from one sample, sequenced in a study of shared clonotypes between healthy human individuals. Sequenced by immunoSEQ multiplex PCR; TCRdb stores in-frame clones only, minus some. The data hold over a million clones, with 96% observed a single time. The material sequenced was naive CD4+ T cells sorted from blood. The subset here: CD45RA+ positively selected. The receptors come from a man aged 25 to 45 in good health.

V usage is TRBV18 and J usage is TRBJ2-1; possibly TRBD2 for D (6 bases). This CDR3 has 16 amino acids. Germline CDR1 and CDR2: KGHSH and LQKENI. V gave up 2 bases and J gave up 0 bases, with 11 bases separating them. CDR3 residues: CASSPGHGSSYNEQFF. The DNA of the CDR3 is TGTGCCAGCTCACCAGGTCACGGGAGCTCCTACAATGAGCAGTTCTTC.

The CDR3: CAWGPGTGEGETQYF. CDR3 nucleotides: TGTGCCTGGGGACCCGGGACAGGGGAAGGCGAGACCCAGTACTTC. This chain uses TRBV30 with TRBJ2-5, with 10 bases lining up with TRBD1. Germline V gene data show CDR1 as GTSNPN and CDR2 as SVGIG (reference sequence). The CDR3 extends over 15 amino acids. Germline trimming cut 5 bases from V and 5 bases from J; bases unmatched to any gene: 11.